These T cell receptor beta chains were read from a single sample in a study of Graves' ophthalmopathy and Graves' hyperthyroidism. TCRdb itself ran the multiplex PCR reads through MiXCR, one entry per CDR3 protein. The profile shows about 220,000 distinct CDR3 sequences, under 25% of them singletons. The specimen sequenced was peripheral blood. These receptors were obtained from a woman aged 45-59 years with Graves' ophthalmopathy. The CDR3 runs from the conserved cysteine through the conserved F or W.

J	V	CDR3
TRBJ2-6	TRBV5-1	CASSLGPVGANVLTF
TRBJ2-5	TRBV24-1	CATSGAPGYETQYF
TRBJ2-3	TRBV12-3/TRBV12-4	CASRSGVADTQYF
TRBJ2-6	TRBV20-1	CSARDPTRGGANVLTF
TRBJ1-5	TRBV6-5	CASLYRGSNQPQHF
TRBJ1-1	TRBV11-3	CASSLRDKSEAFF
TRBJ1-5	TRBV12-3/TRBV12-4	CASSLGMGIGNQPQHF
TRBJ2-7	TRBV2	CASEGLAFHEQYF
TRBJ2-2	TRBV11-2	CASSHLAELNTGELFF
TRBJ1-5	TRBV18	CASSRGRGPQPQHF
TRBJ2-5	TRBV20-1	CSALLGTSRETQYF
TRBJ2-7	TRBV12-3/TRBV12-4	CASSGQSVVNEQYF
TRBJ1-3	TRBV30	CAWSGGVGGTRNTIYF
TRBJ1-1	TRBV19	CASSKSRDLQYTEAFF
TRBJ2-2	TRBV30	CAWRRDRVNTGELFF
TRBJ1-1	TRBV6-1	CASRRTTDTEAFF
TRBJ1-5	TRBV6-1	CASSEGHTSNQPQHF
TRBJ2-7	TRBV7-8	CASSARRDTSYEQYF
TRBJ2-2	TRBV5-1	CASSGLAGSTGELFF
TRBJ1-5	TRBV6-2/TRBV6-3	CASSYPPVNQPQHF
TRBJ1-6	TRBV5-1	CASGGGLMNSPLHF
TRBJ2-5	TRBV18	CASSPIQGAAETQYF
TRBJ2-5	TRBV28	CASTRDLGGQETQYF
TRBJ2-7	TRBV18	CASSPSTSVYEQYF
TRBJ2-3	TRBV6-5	CASSSSTDTQYF
TRBJ1-2	TRBV6-1	CASSDRVDIYGYTF
TRBJ2-5	TRBV6-5	CASSYYRDSQETQYF
TRBJ1-5	TRBV4-3	CASSRRGRERQPQHF
TRBJ1-1	TRBV10-3	CAISEIGGGTEAFF
TRBJ2-2	TRBV14	CASSSTLAGISGELFF
TRBJ2-7	TRBV9	CASSPEEGRPYEQYF
TRBJ2-7	TRBV11-2	CASSLYRTGHEQYF
TRBJ2-5	TRBV28	CASSPEPGLAEETQYF
TRBJ1-5	TRBV12-3/TRBV12-4	CASTIRGGNQPQHF
TRBJ1-6	TRBV5-1	CASSHDRHNSPLHF
TRBJ1-2	TRBV29-1	CSVGEQGSNGYTF
TRBJ1-1	TRBV11-1	CASSGKGQGYLMNTEAFF
TRBJ2-7	TRBV28	CASSKTGASSYEQYF
TRBJ2-7	TRBV6-5	CASLRGVGQGSYEQYF
TRBJ1-5	TRBV6-1	CASSESGYAQPQHF
TRBJ2-5	TRBV20-1	CSARDPVGQGVRETQYF
TRBJ2-7	TRBV20-1	CSVTRQTYEQYF
TRBJ1-2	TRBV12-3/TRBV12-4	CASSLAAGGNGYTF
TRBJ2-7	TRBV6-1	CASSEVGRANSYEQYF
TRBJ2-7	TRBV7-3	CASSQGLAGEQYF
TRBJ1-3	TRBV27	CAAPLSASGGNTIYF
TRBJ1-1	TRBV6-2/TRBV6-3	CASSTGRGTEAFF
TRBJ2-2	TRBV19	CASRLQTGTTGELFF
TRBJ2-4	TRBV2	CASSRTGTVNIQYF
TRBJ2-7	TRBV7-2	CAVSDRWYEQYF
TRBJ2-5	TRBV7-8	CASSLAASGTWMTIGETQYF
TRBJ2-2	TRBV5-1	CASSSGLVRTGELFF
TRBJ1-5	TRBV24-1	CATSDRSNQPQHF
TRBJ2-7	TRBV28	CASSGPTTYEQYF
TRBJ2-7	TRBV6-5	CASSIRTDSEQYF